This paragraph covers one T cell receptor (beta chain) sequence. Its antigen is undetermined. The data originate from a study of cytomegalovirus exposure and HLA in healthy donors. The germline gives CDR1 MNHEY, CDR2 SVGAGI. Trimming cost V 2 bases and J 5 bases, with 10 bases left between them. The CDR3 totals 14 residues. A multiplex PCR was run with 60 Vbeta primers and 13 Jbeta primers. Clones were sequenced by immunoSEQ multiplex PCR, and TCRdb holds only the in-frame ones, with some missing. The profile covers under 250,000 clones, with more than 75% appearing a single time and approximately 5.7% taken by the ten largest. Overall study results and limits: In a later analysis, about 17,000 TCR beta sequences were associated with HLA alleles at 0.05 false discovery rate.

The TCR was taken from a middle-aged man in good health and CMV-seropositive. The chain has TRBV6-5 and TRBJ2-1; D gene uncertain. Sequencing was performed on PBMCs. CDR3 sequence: CASSYGVPDNEQFF. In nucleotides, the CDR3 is TGTGCCAGCAGTTACGGAGTGCCAGACAATGAGCAGTTCTTC.